Here is one T cell receptor beta chain with its context. Its antigen is unknown. The sample originates from a study of shared clonotypes between healthy human individuals. Method: immunoSEQ multiplex PCR; TCRdb's copy keeps in-frame clones and lacks some. This sample has about 680,000 clones; 72% occur once, and the top ten carry approximately 1.8%. Study conclusions and caveats: Sampling used blood alone; tissue repertoires probably differ.

What was sequenced was memory CD4+ T cells sorted from blood. The subset: CD45RA-negative fraction. The source of this sequence is a woman between 25 and 40 years old in good health.

In DNA form, the CDR3 reads TGTGCCAGCAGTCAAAATAGCGGGACACGATACAATGAGCAGTTCTTC. This sequence encodes CASSQNSGTRYNEQFF. The chain uses TRBV7-2 and TRBJ2-1; 8 bases fit TRBD2. In germline, CDR1 is SGHTA, CDR2 FQGNSA. Trimming removed 6 bases from V and 4 bases from J; junction bases left unmatched: 11. This CDR3 contains 16 residues.